The sequence of this T cell receptor (beta chain) was determined in a study of CD8 T cells in ankylosing spondylitis. The study, taken as a whole, reports: About eight highly homologous variants made up a TCR beta motif that seemed to typify ankylosing spondylitis blood. The study looked at matched synovial fluid samples from ankylosing spondylitis patients. Disease-linked clones were reported to be significantly enriched there. Reports of some motif variants in reactive arthritis synovial fluid and blood predate this one.

This CDR3 spans 14 amino acids. The V end lost 2 bases, the J end lost 8 bases, and 14 bases lay between the germline ends. Germline CDR1 reads SGDLS; CDR2 reads YYNGEE. This clonotype appeared many times. Its antigen is not identified. Generation of TCR beta libraries employed quantitative 5'-RACE incorporating molecular barcodes. TCRdb used MiXCR to reprocess the 5' RACE reads, holding one entry per CDR3 protein. The profile shows tens of thousands of distinct CDR3 sequences, approximately 3% of them singletons. The chain couples TRBV9 to TRBJ2-1; D gene ambiguous. Input material: blood, either unsorted or a sorted T cell fraction (not recorded which). The receptor's source is a male donor with ankylosing spondylitis or in good health (not recorded which). DNA for the CDR3: TGTGCCAGCAGCGTTGCCGCCGAAGATTATGAGCAGTTCTTC. Its protein is CASSVAAEDYEQFF.